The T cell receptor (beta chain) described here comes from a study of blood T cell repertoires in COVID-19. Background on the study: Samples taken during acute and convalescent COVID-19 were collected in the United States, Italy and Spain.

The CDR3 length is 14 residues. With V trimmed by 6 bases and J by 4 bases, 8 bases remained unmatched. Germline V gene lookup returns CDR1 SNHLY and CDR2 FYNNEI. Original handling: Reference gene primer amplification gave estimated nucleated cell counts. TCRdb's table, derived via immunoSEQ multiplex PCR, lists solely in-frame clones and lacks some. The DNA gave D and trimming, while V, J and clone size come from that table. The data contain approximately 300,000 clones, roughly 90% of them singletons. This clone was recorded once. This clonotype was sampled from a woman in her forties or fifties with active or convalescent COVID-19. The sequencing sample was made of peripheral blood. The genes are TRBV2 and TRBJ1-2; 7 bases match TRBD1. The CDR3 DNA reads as TGTGCCAGCAGGGGGGACAGTCTGGTCTATGGCTACACCTTC. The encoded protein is CASRGDSLVYGYTF. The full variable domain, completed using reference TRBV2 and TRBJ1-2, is EPEVTQTPSHQVTQMGQEVILRCVPISNHLYFYWYRQILGQKVEFLVSFYNNEISEKSEIFDDQFSVERPDGSNFTLKIRSTKLEDSAMYFCASRGDSLVYGYTFGSGTRLTVV.